The 3 T cell receptor beta chains below were found in one sample sequenced in a study of response to subunit inactivated influenza vaccine. TCRdb reprocessed the RT-PCR reads via MiXCR and lists one record per CDR3 protein. The sample lists roughly 790,000 distinct CDR3 sequences, 21% occurring once. The specimen comprised PBMCs from blood, sampled about 5 days after vaccination. These receptors originate from a man between 45 and 60 years old who received an inactivated influenza vaccine.

This chain uses TRBV7-8 with TRBJ2-3; D is unresolved. Germline CDR1 SGHVS, CDR2 FQNEAQ. The CDR3 is 15 residues long. V was pared by 5 bases and J by 2 bases, with 14 bases between. CDR3: CASSQIIDYTDTQYF. In DNA form, the CDR3 reads TGTGCCAGCAGCCAAATCATAGATTACACAGATACGCAGTATTTT. The full variable domain, with the rest looked up from reference TRBV7-8 and TRBJ2-3, is GAGVSQSPRYKVAKRGQDVALRCDPISGHVSLFWYQQALGQGPEFLTYFQNEAQLDKSGLPSDRFFAERPEGSVSTLKIQRTQQEDSAVYLCASSQIIDYTDTQYFGPGTRLTVL.

As DNA, the CDR3 is TGCAGTGCTGGCTCGACGTATAGCGGGAGTATTTACGAGCAGTACTTC. Translated, it gives CSAGSTYSGSIYEQYF. V usage is TRBV20-1 and J usage is TRBJ2-7; 9 nucleotides match TRBD2. CDR1 and CDR2 (germline): DFQATT, SNEGSKA (reference sequence). Trimming took 5 bases from V and 4 from J; bases not matched to a gene: 15. The CDR3 covers 16 residues.

This clonotype showed up many times. V and J are TRBV7-2 and TRBJ2-3, with 12 bases matching TRBD2. The V segment lost 5 bases and the J segment 2 bases; nucleotides outside the gene matches: 5. Germline V gene sequence: CDR1 SGHTA, CDR2 FQGNSA. CDR3 length equals 16 residues. The CDR3 here is CASSLRLAGATDTQYF. The CDR3 bases are TGTGCCAGCAGCCTAAGACTAGCGGGGGCCACAGATACGCAGTATTTT.